This T cell receptor (beta chain) was identified during a study of identical twins. Broader study findings: Donors were not followed over many years; analysis was cross-sectional.

The trim removed 0 bases at V and 4 bases at J, leaving 4 bases unmatched. The germline gives CDR1 KGHSH, CDR2 LQKENI. The CDR3 loop spans 15 amino acids. A universal primer site was incorporated via template switching, and the cDNA contained unique molecular identifiers. Each CDR3 protein gets one entry after TCRdb re-called the 5' RACE reads with MiXCR. The repertoire consists of around 960,000 distinct CDR3 sequences, with 12% occurring once and the leading ten covering around 1.5%. This clonotype turned up a few times. Its target is unknown. These data are also associated with another study on yellow fever vaccine responses in identical twins.

The chain joins TRBV18 to TRBJ2-3; the match to TRBD2 covers 7 bases. Material for sequencing was PBMCs. The sequence was collected from a woman in her late teens or twenties in good health. As DNA, the CDR3 is TGTGCCAGCTCACCACCTCTTCGGGAGGCAGATACGCAGTATTTT. This sequence encodes CASSPPLREADTQYF.